This TCR beta chain appears in the sequencing data of a study of T cells after yellow fever vaccination. Study-level background: Libraries from low-cell-number fractions were prepared with the SMART-Seq v4 Ultra Low Input RNA kit.

General study results and limits: Contamination by abundant bulk-population clonotypes could be present in FACS-sorted repertoires.

This clonotype was observed a handful of times. What it recognizes is unknown. Germline CDR1 MNHEY, CDR2 SMNVEV (reference sequence). The CDR3 has 14 amino acids. The V and J ends lost 5 bases and 5 bases, in that order; junction bases with no gene match: 6. TCR cDNA, made by 5'RACE template switching, carried an added universal primer site and UMIs. TCRdb re-derived calls from the 5' RACE reads in MiXCR, one entry per CDR3 protein. In the table there are approximately 170,000 distinct CDR3 sequences, approximately 10% of which are singletons. Specimen: CD8+ T cells sorted from PBMCs, collected 15 days after the yellow fever booster vaccination. V is TRBV27 and J is TRBJ1-5; 7 bases agree with TRBD1. This sequence originates from a man in his late teens or twenties who received the YFV17D yellow fever vaccine. CDR3 nucleotide sequence: TGTGCCAGCAGTCAAGGAGGGGGCTATCAGCCCCAGCATTTT. This sequence encodes CASSQGGGYQPQHF.